The entry that follows covers one T cell receptor (beta chain) sequence. Antigen specificity is unknown. With a J-beta primer mix and a sample-barcoded 5' primer, a second PCR ran about 7 to 11 cycles. TCRdb re-analysed the 5' RACE reads in MiXCR, keeping a single row per CDR3 protein. The table includes approximately 730,000 distinct CDR3 sequences, about 55% detected once. V lost 2 bases to trimming and J lost 3 bases, with 12 bases between them. The CDR3 is made up of 15 amino acids. In germline, CDR1 is LGHDT, CDR2 YNNKEL (reference sequence). Every donor contributed roughly 10 milliliters of peripheral blood by blood draw. The data stem from a study of blood T cells in healthy people across ages. Study observations and caveats: Estimates of total diversity, which came from one million sequenced T cells, were considered to be underestimates. Age advanced and TCR beta diversity per million T cells fell, roughly linearly. Relative to aged donors, long-lived donors carried more naive CD4+ cells and displayed higher diversity.

The TCR originated in a man older than 75 in good health. Material: blood. The rearrangement uses TRBV3-1 and TRBJ2-3; no definite D call. Here the CDR3 reads CASSQLGSTTDTQYF. As DNA, the CDR3 is TGTGCCAGCAGCCAACTTGGGTCTACAACAGATACGCAGTATTTT.